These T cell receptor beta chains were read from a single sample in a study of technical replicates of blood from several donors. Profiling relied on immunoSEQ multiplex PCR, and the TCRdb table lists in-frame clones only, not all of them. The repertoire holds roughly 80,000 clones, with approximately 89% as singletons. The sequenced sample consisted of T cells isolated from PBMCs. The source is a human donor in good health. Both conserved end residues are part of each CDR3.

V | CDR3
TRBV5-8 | CASSLGTSQGTEAFF
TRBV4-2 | CASSQEAGQETQYF
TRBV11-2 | CASSFIIGQGQETQYF
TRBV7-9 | CASSLVGGNTEAFF
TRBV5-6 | CASSPDRAMAYEQYF
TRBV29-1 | CSVSMANTEAFF
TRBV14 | CASSQVEGAVEAFF
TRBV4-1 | CASTYGGEAFF
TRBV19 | CASSLVQGSSYEQYF
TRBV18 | CASSPNAQGDGGVEAFF
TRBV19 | CASSSRSLAGLDTQYF
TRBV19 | CASRTGFTNTEAFF
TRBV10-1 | CASLNFTSRTSDSYEQYF
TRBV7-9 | CASSLGGGLAGINSYEQYF
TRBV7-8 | CASSFRGSGSYEQYF
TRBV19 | CASKTGTGSYEQYF
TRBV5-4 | CASSSGQGFVNGYTF
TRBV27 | CASSLIDRYTEAFF
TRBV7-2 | CASSSGRFYEQYF
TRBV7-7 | CASSQGAGVTDTQYF
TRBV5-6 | CASSLLFVNYGYTF
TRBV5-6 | CASSSHTGSYEQYF
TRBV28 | CASTSGAGSSEAFF
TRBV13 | CASSLGQWGLWYEQYF
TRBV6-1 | CASSWSRDRVETQYF
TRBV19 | CASKNQGVEMLNQPQHF
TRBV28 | CASSPYRGSYEQYF
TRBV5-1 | CASSLDSGAEAFF
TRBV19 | CASSIEGQGNTEAFF
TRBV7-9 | CASSLGSVSKGEQFF
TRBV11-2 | CASSLDGGIRDTQYF
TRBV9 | CASSPRTGPNIYGYTF
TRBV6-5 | CASSYQYTGELFF
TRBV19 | CASIQAGVSYGYTF
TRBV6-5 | CASSYSNRGTEAFF
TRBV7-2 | CASSLSDYGYTF
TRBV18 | CASSPTGGGYEQYF
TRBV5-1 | CASSFQGANTEAFF
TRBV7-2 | CASSFDRGTGELFF
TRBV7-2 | CASSILAGDNYGYTF
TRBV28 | CASSPGDKGETQYF
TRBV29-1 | CSHQGGASNEKLFF
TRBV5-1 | CASSLTGQGAYEQYF
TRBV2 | CASSGNSGRGASYNEQFF
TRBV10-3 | CAISAFAGTSNYNEQFF
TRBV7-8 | CASSFLAGGYQETQYF
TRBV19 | CASTSGGARTEAFF
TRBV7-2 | CASSLYAETQYF
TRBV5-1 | CASSLTVSGSSTDTQYF
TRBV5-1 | CASSQNSNTEAFF
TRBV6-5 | CASPGQSNEKLFF
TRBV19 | CASSITSLSEEFF
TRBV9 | CASSAMVSGSNEQFF
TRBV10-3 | CAISESAALNTEAFF
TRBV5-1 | CASSLSGAMGNEQFF
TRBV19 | CASSIGKQGAIGYTF
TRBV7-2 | CASSLIGGRGTNEKLFF